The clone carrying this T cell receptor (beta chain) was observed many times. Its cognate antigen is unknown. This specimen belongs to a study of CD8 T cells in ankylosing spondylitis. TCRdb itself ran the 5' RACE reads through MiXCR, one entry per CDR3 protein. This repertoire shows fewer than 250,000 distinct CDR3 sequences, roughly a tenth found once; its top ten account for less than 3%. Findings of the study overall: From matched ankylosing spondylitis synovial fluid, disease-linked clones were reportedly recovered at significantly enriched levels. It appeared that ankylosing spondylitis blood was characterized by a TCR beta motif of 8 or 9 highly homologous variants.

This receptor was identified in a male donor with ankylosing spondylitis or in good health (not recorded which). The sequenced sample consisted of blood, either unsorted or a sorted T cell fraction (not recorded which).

CDR3 nucleotides: TGCAGTGTTTCCTCCCTAAGGGCTAGCGGGTCCGAGCAGTACTTC. This encodes CSVSSLRASGSEQYF. The J gene is TRBJ2-7, the V gene TRBV20-1, with 8 bases matching TRBD2. CDR3 size: 15 residues. Germline CDR1 is DFQATT and CDR2 is SNEGSKA (reference sequence). The V segment lost 7 bases and the J segment 6 bases; nucleotides outside the gene matches: 17.